This TCR beta chain is from a study of Ad26.COV2.S vaccination and SARS-CoV-2 variants. The study's findings and limits: Reported post-vaccination CD8+ and CD4+ T cell responses to spike showed substantial breadth.

Trimming took off 2 bases at V and 9 bases at J, with 16 bases between the two ends. The CDR3 contains 14 residues. Germline V gene lookup returns CDR1 SGHDN and CDR2 FVKESK. Assay used: immunoSEQ multiplex PCR; TCRdb lists only in-frame clones, some missing. The sample includes almost 400,000 clones, approximately 91% of them seen just once. Described treatment: 19 received Ad26.COV2.S at low or high dose, single or two shots; five or six received placebo; per-sample allocation not given. Day 63 following the first vaccine or placebo injection was when the samples were taken. This adult donor, from Boston, was 18-55 years old. The vaccine delivered Wuhan-strain SARS-CoV-2 spike through an Ad26 vector. Concerning this clone itself: The antigen is undetermined.

V gene TRBV14 combines with J gene TRBJ2-5; D gene unclear. This sequence was found in a person between 18 and 59 years old who received the Ad26.COV2.S COVID-19 vaccine or a placebo. The sample in question was peripheral blood, obtained in a trial of Ad26.COV2.S vaccine versus placebo. Here the CDR3 DNA reads TGTGCCAGCAGCCAAAGTGGGCTGCTTGGGTCCCAGTACTTC. Its protein product is CASSQSGLLGSQYF.